This TCR beta chain comes out of a study of control samples from healthy donors and cancer patients. Generated by immunoSEQ multiplex PCR, the TCRdb table keeps only in-frame clones and is missing some. The sample has 150,000 to 200,000 clones, approximately 96% seen once. This receptor was taken from a woman in her 40s in good health. Sample: blood.

CDR3 in amino acids: CASSRTGVTEAFF. The CDR3 DNA sequence: TGTGCCAGCAGCCGGACAGGGGTGACTGAAGCTTTCTTT. This chain uses TRBV5-4 with TRBJ1-1; 9 nucleotides match TRBD1. The CDR3 sequence is 13 residues long. Germline lookup yields CDR1 SGHNT and CDR2 YYREEE (reference sequence). The V gene end was trimmed by 4 bases and the J gene end by 5 bases; junction bases not matched to a gene: 3.